Listed below are T cell receptor beta chains from one sample, sequenced in a study of blood T cell repertoires in COVID-19. Some clones are missing from TCRdb's copy, which holds only in-frame ones; the method was immunoSEQ multiplex PCR. The sample carries about 210,000 clones, about 78% recorded once. Sequences were obtained from peripheral blood. The source is a woman aged 65 to 85 with acute or convalescent COVID-19. Both conserved end residues are part of each CDR3. The D gene is left open where the match is weak. For some rows the clone size is stated as once, few or many, or as a class when expanded; others skip it.

clone_size d_call j_call v_call cdr3_nt cdr3_aa
. TRBD2 TRBJ2-1 TRBV24-1 TGTGCCACCACGTCTAGCGGGGGGGTGGATGAGCAGTTCTTC CATTSSGGVDEQFF
. TRBD2 TRBJ2-3 TRBV5-4 TGTGCCAGCAGCCTAATAGCGGGGGGGCGTGATACGCAGTATTTT CASSLIAGGRDTQYF
few . TRBJ1-2 TRBV24-1 TGTGCCACCAGTGGGGAGTTGGAGGGCTACACCTTC CATSGELEGYTF
once TRBD2 TRBJ2-3 TRBV6-6 TGTGCCAGCAGCCCCCCCGCGGGACTAGCCCCAGATACGCAGTATTTT CASSPPAGLAPDTQYF
few TRBD1 TRBJ2-3 TRBV3-1/TRBV3-2 TGTGCCAGCAGCCAAGAAACAACATCGACGGGACAGGGGCATTTT CASSQETTSTGQGHF
. TRBD1 TRBJ1-5 TRBV7-2 TGTGCCAGCAGCTTAGGAACAGGGGCCAGTCAGCCCCAGCATTTT CASSLGTGASQPQHF
. . TRBJ2-5 TRBV2 TGTGCCAGCAAGGGGACACCGGGGGAGACCCAGTACTTC CASKGTPGETQYF
few . TRBJ2-7 TRBV19 TGTGCCAGTAGTAACCGGCAGGGGATTACCTACGAGCAGTACTTC CASSNRQGITYEQYF
. . TRBJ2-3 TRBV6-2/TRBV6-3 TGTGCCAGCAGGCCTGCGGGGAACACAGATACGCAGTATTTT CASRPAGNTDTQYF
. TRBD1 TRBJ1-4 TRBV10-3 TGTGCCATCAGTGAGACGGGACAGGGTAATGAAAAACTGTTTTTT CAISETGQGNEKLFF
. TRBD1 TRBJ1-1 TRBV11-2 TGTGCCAGCAGCTTAGGACTGGCAGGGGGCACTGAAGCTTTCTTT CASSLGLAGGTEAFF
. TRBD2 TRBJ2-3 TRBV3-1/TRBV3-2 TGTGCCAGCAGCGTGAGTAGGGCGGGGGGGACCACAGATACGCAGTATTTT CASSVSRAGGTTDTQYF
. . TRBJ2-2 TRBV29-1 TGCAGCGTAAGACAGGAGAACACCGGGGAGCTGTTTTTT CSVRQENTGELFF
. . TRBJ2-2 TRBV27 TGTGCCAGCAGTTTTCAGGACACCGGGGAGCTGTTTTTT CASSFQDTGELFF
. TRBD2 TRBJ2-3 TRBV3-1/TRBV3-2 TGTGCCAGCAGCCCGTCTAGCGGGGTCACAGATACGCAGTATTTT CASSPSSGVTDTQYF
. TRBD2 TRBJ2-7 TRBV14 TGTGCCAGCAGCCTAGCGGGGCAGCGCTCCTACGAGCAGTACTTC CASSLAGQRSYEQYF
. TRBD2 TRBJ2-5 TRBV30 TGTGCCTGGAGAATCTGGTCTAGGCCTAGTGGAGTAGCGGGAGGTTTCCAAGAGACCCAGTACTTC CAWRIWSRPSGVAGGFQETQYF
. TRBD1 TRBJ2-5 TRBV6-5 TGTGCCAGCAGGCCCGGTGGACAGGGAGAGACCCAGTACTTC CASRPGGQGETQYF
. TRBD1 TRBJ2-1 TRBV3-1/TRBV3-2 TGTGCCAGCAGCCGTCTACAGGACAGGGGGCTTTACAATGAGCAGTTCTTC CASSRLQDRGLYNEQFF
. . TRBJ2-3 TRBV4-2 TGTGCCAGCAGCCAAGCCTGGGGGGTAGGTACAGATACGCAGTATTTT CASSQAWGVGTDTQYF
once . TRBJ2-1 TRBV10-3 TGTGCCATCAGTGAGCCACGATTAACAGGGTACAATGAGCAGTTCTTC CAISEPRLTGYNEQFF
. TRBD2 TRBJ2-3 TRBV7-2 TGTGCCAGCAGCATACCTACTAGCGGGGCAGATACGCAGTATTTT CASSIPTSGADTQYF
. TRBD2 TRBJ2-7 TRBV29-1 TGCAGCGTTGGGCGGGGGACCCACGAGCAGTACTTC CSVGRGTHEQYF
. . TRBJ2-7 TRBV5-6 TGTGCCAGCAGCTTTCAGGACGAGCAGTACTTC CASSFQDEQYF
. . TRBJ2-2 TRBV10-3 TGTGCCATCAGCCCAGGCACCGGGGAGCTGTTTTTT CAISPGTGELFF
. TRBD1 TRBJ2-2 TRBV18 TGTGCCAGCTCACCCAGGGGGCCGGGCACCGGGGAGCTGTTTTTT CASSPRGPGTGELFF
. . TRBJ2-7 TRBV7-3 TGTGCCAGCAGGGCTACAGCGGATTTCTCCTACGAGCAGTACTTC CASRATADFSYEQYF
. . TRBJ2-3 TRBV10-3 TGTGCCATCGGCGGGGCAGGCTCGGATACGCAGTATTTT CAIGGAGSDTQYF
few TRBD1 TRBJ1-4 TRBV27 TGTGCCAGCAGTTGGGCAGGGGGCGTGGGTGAAAAACTGTTTTTT CASSWAGGVGEKLFF
once TRBD2 TRBJ2-1 TRBV5-1 TGCGCCAGCAGGTTTGCGGATTTGAGGAGCGGGGGGTCCTACAATGAGCAGTTCTTC CASRFADLRSGGSYNEQFF
. . TRBJ2-1 TRBV29-1 TGCAGCGTTGTATTCGCTTCAGCCTACAATGAGCAGTTCTTC CSVVFASAYNEQFF
. TRBD1 TRBJ2-7 TRBV24-1 TGTGCCACCAGTGATTCGGCTGGACAGGGAAACTACGAGCAGTACTTC CATSDSAGQGNYEQYF
once TRBD1 TRBJ2-1 TRBV5-1 TGCGCCAGCAGCGTGGGGACAGGGGGAACCTACAATGAGCAGTTCTTC CASSVGTGGTYNEQFF
. TRBD1 TRBJ1-2 TRBV11-1 TGTGCCAGCAGCCCGGGGACAGCAGCTAACTATGGCTACACCTTC CASSPGTAANYGYTF
. TRBD1 TRBJ2-3 TRBV19 TGTGCCAGTAAATCAGGGACAGCCGAAATGGGAGATACGCAGTATTTT CASKSGTAEMGDTQYF
. . TRBJ1-6 TRBV11-2 TGTGCCAGCAGCTTGGCAGGGGACTCACCCCTCCACTTT CASSLAGDSPLHF
. . TRBJ2-2 TRBV5-4 TGTGCCAGCAGCTTAAATCGAGGTTCGGCCGGGGAGCTGTTTTTT CASSLNRGSAGELFF
once . TRBJ1-2 TRBV5-5 TGTGCCAGCAGCTTGGTCCAGGCTGCTAACTATGGCTACACCTTC CASSLVQAANYGYTF
few . TRBJ2-7 TRBV19 TGTGCCAGTAGTCAGGACAGCTCCTACGAGCAGTACTTC CASSQDSSYEQYF
. TRBD1 TRBJ2-7 TRBV30 TGTGCCTTGGGGACCTGGGACAGCTCCTACGAGCAGTACTTC CALGTWDSSYEQYF
. . TRBJ1-5 TRBV10-3 TGTGCCATCAGTGACGACAGGTATAGCAATCAGCCCCAGCATTTT CAISDDRYSNQPQHF
once . TRBJ2-3 TRBV3-1/TRBV3-2 TGTGCCAGCAGCCAGAGGGCGACCCACACAGATACGCAGTATTTT CASSQRATHTDTQYF
. . TRBJ2-7 TRBV5-1 TGCGCCAGCAGGGTAGGGACTTCAGGGTACGAGCAGTACTTC CASRVGTSGYEQYF
. . TRBJ2-5 TRBV20-1 TGCAGTGCTAGTATGAGCTACCATTTCCAAGAGACCCAGTACTTC CSASMSYHFQETQYF
. TRBD1 TRBJ2-5 TRBV7-2 TGTGCCAGCAGCACATCCCGTGGACAGGGTGGAAAGACCCAGTACTTC CASSTSRGQGGKTQYF
. . TRBJ2-7 TRBV5-1 TGCGCCAGCAGCTTGGAGGCTGCGGGCTACGAGCAGTACTTC CASSLEAAGYEQYF
. TRBD1 TRBJ2-4 TRBV10-3 TGTGCCATAAGGGACAGGGAAAACGACATTCAGTACTTC CAIRDRENDIQYF
once . TRBJ2-5 TRBV7-8 TGTGCCAGCAGTTCCTTCGGCACTAAAGAGACCCAGTACTTC CASSSFGTKETQYF
many TRBD1 TRBJ1-2 TRBV7-8 TGTGCCAGCAGCCGGACAGGGGGCGATGGCTACACCTTC CASSRTGGDGYTF
. TRBD1 TRBJ1-1 TRBV30 TGTGCCTGGTCCACAGGGGGCCCTGAAGCTTTCTTT CAWSTGGPEAFF
. . TRBJ2-4 TRBV7-2 TGTGCCACGGGGAGAGGGGGGGGAGCCAAAAACATTCAGTACTTC CATGRGGGAKNIQYF
once TRBD2 TRBJ2-2 TRBV5-1 TGCGCCAGCAGCCCGAGAGCGGGGTATACCGGGGAGCTGTTTTTT CASSPRAGYTGELFF
. . TRBJ2-1 TRBV24-1 TGTGCCACCAGTGATGCCGGGGTCCACAATGAGCAGTTCTTC CATSDAGVHNEQFF
. . TRBJ1-2 TRBV12-3/TRBV12-4 TGTGCCAGCAGTTTGGGAGGGATCGGCTACACCTTC CASSLGGIGYTF
. . TRBJ2-1 TRBV6-5 TGTGCCAGCAGTTCGGCCGCAGCTAGAGATGAGCAGTTCTTC CASSSAAARDEQFF